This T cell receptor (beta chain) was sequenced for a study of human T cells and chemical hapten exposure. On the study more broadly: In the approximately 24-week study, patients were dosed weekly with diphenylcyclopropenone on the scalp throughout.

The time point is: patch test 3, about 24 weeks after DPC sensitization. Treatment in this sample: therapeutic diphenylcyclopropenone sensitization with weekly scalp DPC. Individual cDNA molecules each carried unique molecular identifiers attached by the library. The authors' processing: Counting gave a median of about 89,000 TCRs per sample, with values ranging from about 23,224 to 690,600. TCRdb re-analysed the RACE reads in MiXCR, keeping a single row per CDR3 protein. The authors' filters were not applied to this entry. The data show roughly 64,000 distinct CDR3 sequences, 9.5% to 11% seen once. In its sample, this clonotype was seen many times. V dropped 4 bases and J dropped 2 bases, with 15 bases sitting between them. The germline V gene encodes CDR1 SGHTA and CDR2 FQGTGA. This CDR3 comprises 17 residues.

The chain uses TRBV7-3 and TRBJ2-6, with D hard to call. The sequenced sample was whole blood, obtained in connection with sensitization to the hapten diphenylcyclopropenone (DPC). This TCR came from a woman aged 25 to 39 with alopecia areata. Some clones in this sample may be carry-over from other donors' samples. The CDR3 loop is CASSSVGRFPGANVLTF. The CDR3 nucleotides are TGTGCCAGCAGCTCCGTAGGACGCTTCCCTGGGGCCAACGTCCTGACTTTC.